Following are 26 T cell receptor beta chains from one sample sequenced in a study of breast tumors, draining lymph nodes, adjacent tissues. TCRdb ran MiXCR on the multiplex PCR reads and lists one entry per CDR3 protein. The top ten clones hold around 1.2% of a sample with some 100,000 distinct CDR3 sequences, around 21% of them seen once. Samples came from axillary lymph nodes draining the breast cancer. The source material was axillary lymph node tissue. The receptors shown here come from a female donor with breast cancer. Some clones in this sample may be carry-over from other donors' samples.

CDR3: CNGRKGAIIGELFF. The CDR3 DNA follows: TGCAATGGACGTAAGGGGGCAATCATCGGGGAGCTGTTTTTT. The chain carries TRBV20-1 and TRBJ2-2; 7 bases line up with TRBD1. The CDR3 is made up of 14 amino acids. The germline CDR1 and CDR2 sequences are DFQATT and SNEGSKA (reference sequence).

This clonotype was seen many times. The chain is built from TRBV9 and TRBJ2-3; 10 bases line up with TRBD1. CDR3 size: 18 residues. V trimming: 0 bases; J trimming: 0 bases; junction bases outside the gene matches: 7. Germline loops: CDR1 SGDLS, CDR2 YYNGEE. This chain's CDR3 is CASSVGRDRGYSTDTQYF. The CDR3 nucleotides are TGTGCCAGCAGCGTAGGGAGGGACAGGGGTTATAGCACAGATACGCAGTATTTT. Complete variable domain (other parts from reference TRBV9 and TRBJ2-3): DSGVTQTPKHLITATGQRVTLRCSPRSGDLSVYWYQQSLDQGLQFLIQYYNGEERAKGNILERFSAQQFPDLHSELNLSSLELGDSALYFCASSVGRDRGYSTDTQYFGPGTRLTVL.

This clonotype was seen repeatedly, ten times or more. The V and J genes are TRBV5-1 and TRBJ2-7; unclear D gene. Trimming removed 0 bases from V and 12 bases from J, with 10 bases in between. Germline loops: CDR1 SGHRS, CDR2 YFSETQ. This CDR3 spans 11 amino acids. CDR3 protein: CASSLGAGWYF. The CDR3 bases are TGCGCCAGCAGCTTGGGGGCAGGATGGTACTTC.

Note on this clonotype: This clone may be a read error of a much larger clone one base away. The CDR3: CASSQDILRGNYGYTF. DNA of the CDR3: TGCGCCAGCAGCCAAGATATCCTAAGGGGAAACTATGGCTACACCTTC. The chain uses TRBV4-1 and TRBJ1-2; a weak D match, TRBD1 (5 bases). Looked up from germline, CDR1 is MGHRA and CDR2 is YSYEKL. V gave up 0 bases and J gave up 2 bases, with 13 bases separating them. The CDR3 contains 16 residues.

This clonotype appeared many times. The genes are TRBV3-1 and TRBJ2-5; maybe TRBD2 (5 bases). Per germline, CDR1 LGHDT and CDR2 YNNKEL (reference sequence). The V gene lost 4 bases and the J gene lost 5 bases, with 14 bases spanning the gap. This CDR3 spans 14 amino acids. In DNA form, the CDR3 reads TGTGCCAGCAGCCTTGGACTGACGATGGAGACCCAGTACTTC. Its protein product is CASSLGLTMETQYF.

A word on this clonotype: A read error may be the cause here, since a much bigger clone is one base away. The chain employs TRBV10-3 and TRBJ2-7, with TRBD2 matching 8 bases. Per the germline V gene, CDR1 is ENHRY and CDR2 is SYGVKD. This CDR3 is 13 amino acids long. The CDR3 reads CAIRGGAGYERYF. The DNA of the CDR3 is TGTGCCATCCGGGGGGGGGCGGGTTACGAGCGGTACTTC.

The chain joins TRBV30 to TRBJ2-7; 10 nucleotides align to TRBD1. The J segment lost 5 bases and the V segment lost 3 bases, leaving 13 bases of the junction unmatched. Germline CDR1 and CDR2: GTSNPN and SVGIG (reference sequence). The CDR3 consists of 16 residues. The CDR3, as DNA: TGTGCCTGGAGGGGACGAATCGGGACAGGGGCCCACGAGCAGTACTTC. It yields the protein CAWRGRIGTGAHEQYF. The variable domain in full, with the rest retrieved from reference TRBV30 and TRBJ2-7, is SQTIHQWPATLVQPVGSPLSLECTVEGTSNPNLYWYRQAAGRGLQLLFYSVGIGQISSEVPQNLSASRPQDRQFILSSKKLLLSDSGFYLCAWRGRIGTGAHEQYFGPGTRLTVT.

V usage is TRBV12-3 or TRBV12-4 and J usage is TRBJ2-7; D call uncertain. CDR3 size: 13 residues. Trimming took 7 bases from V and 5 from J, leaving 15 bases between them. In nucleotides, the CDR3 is TGTGCCAGCACCAGGTCAGCCGCCAACGAGCAGTACGTC. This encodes CASTRSAANEQYV.

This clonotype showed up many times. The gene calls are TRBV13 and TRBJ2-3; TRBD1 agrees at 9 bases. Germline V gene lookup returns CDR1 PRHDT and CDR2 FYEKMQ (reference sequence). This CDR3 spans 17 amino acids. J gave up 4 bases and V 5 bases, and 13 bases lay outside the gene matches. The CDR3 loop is CASSTHRGRVRADTQYF. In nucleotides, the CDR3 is TGTGCCAGCAGCACCCACAGGGGGCGCGTCCGTGCAGATACGCAGTATTTT.

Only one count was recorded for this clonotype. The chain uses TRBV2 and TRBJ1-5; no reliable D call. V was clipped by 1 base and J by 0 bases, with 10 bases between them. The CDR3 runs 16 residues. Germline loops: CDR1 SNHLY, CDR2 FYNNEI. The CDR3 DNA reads TGTGCCAGCAGTGAAGGGTGGCTCCATAGCAATCAGCCCCAGCATTTT. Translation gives CASSEGWLHSNQPQHF.

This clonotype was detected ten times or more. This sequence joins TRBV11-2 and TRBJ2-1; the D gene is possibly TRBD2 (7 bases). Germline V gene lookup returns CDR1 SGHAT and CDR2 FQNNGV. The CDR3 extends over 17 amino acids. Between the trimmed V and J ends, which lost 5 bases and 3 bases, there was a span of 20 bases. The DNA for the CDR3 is TGTGCCAGCAGCATTAGGGGGGCGGGGGACAACTACAATGAGCAGTTCTTC. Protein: CASSIRGAGDNYNEQFF.

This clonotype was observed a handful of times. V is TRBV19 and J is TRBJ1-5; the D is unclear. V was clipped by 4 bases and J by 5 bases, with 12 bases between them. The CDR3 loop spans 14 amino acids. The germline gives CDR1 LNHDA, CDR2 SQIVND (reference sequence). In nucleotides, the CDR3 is TGTGCCAGTAGTACAGAGGGTAGTTATCAGCCCCAGCATTTT. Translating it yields CASSTEGSYQPQHF.

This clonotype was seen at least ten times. CDR3 loop: CASTRSLRDHYGYTF. The CDR3 DNA sequence: TGTGCCAGCACCCGGTCCCTCAGGGACCACTATGGCTACACCTTC. The J gene is TRBJ1-2, the V gene TRBV12-3 or TRBV12-4, with D maybe TRBD1 (5 bases). The ends were cut back, 7 bases at V and 3 bases at J, with 18 bases in the middle. This CDR3 comprises 15 residues.

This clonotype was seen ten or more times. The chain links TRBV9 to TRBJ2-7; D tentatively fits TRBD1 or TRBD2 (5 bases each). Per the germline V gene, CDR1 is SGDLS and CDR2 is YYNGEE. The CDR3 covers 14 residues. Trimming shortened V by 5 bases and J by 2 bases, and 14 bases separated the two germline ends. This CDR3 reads CASSFDGAAYEQYF. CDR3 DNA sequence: TGTGCCAGCAGTTTCGACGGGGCGGCCTACGAGCAGTACTTC.

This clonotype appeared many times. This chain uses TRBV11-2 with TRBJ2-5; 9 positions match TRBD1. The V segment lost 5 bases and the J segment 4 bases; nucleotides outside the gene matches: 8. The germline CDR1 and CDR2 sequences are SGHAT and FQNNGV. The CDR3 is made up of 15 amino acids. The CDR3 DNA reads TGTGCCAGCAGCCTAGCGTCGGACAGGGGAGAGACCCAGTACTTC. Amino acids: CASSLASDRGETQYF.

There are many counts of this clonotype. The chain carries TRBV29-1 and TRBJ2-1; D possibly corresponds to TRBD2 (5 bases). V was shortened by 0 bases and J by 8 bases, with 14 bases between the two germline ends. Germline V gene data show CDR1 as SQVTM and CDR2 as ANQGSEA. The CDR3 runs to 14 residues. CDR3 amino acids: CSVEDRVARDEQFF. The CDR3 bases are TGCAGCGTTGAAGACCGGGTGGCGAGGGATGAGCAGTTCTTC.

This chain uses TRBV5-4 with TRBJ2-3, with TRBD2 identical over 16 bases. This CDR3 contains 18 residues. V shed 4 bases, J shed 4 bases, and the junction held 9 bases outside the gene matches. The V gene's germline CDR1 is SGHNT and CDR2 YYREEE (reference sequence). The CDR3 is CASSPGLAGGQVADTQYF. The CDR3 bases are TGTGCCAGCAGCCCGGGACTAGCGGGAGGGCAAGTAGCAGATACGCAGTATTTT.

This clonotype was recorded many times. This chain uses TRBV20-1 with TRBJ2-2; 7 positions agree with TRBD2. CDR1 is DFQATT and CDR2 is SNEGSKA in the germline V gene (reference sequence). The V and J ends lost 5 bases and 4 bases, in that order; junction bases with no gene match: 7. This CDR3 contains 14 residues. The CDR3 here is CSADRTGGTGELFF. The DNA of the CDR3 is TGCAGTGCTGACCGGACGGGGGGCACCGGGGAGCTGTTTTTT.

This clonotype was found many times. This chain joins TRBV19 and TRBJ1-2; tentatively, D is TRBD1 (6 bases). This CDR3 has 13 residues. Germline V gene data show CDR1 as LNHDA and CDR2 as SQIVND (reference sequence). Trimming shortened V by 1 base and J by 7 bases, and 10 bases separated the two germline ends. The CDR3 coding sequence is TGTGCCAGTAGTATAGGTCGGGGGCTTGGCTACACCTTC. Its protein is CASSIGRGLGYTF.

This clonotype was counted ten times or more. In nucleotides, the CDR3 is TGTGCCAGCAGTCGGACAGAGTATAGCAATCAGCCCCAGCATTTT. Its translation is CASSRTEYSNQPQHF. The rearrangement links TRBV6-5 to TRBJ1-5, with D tentatively TRBD1 (6 bases). The CDR3 is 15 residues long. From germline, CDR1 is MNHEY and CDR2 SVGAGI. Trimming left V 5 bases short and J 0 bases short, with 11 bases between.

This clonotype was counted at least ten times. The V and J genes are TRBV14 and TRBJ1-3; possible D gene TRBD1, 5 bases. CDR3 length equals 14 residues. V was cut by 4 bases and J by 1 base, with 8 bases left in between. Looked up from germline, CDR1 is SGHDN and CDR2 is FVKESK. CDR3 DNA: TGTGCCAGCAGCCGCAGGGTTTCTGGAAACACCATATATTTT. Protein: CASSRRVSGNTIYF.

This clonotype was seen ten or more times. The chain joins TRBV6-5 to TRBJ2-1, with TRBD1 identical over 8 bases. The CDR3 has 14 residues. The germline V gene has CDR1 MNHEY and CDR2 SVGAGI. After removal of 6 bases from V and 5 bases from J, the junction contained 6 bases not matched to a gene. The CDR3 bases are TGTGCCAGCAGGGCGACAGGGGTTAACAATGAGCAGTTCTTC. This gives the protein CASRATGVNNEQFF.

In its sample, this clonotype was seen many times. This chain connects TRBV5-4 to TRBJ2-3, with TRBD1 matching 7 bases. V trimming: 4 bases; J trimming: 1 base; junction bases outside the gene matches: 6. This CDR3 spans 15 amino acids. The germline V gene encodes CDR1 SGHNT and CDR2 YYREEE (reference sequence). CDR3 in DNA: TGTGCCAGCAGCCTTAGACAGGGACGCACAGATACGCAGTATTTT. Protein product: CASSLRQGRTDTQYF.

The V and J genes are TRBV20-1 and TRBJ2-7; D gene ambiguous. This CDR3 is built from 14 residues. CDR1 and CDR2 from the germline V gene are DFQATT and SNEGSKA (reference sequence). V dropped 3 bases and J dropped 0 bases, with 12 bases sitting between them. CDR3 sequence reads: CSARAEWSSYEQYF. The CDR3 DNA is TGCAGTGCTAGGGCCGAATGGAGCTCCTACGAGCAGTACTTC.

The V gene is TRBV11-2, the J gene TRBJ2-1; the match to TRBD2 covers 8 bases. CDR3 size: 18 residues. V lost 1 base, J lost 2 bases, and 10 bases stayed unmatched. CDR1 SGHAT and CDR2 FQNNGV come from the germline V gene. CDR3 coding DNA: TGTGCCAGCAGCTTAGTGGGACTAGTACGAGGGCCCTACAATGAGCAGTTCTTC. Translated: CASSLVGLVRGPYNEQFF.

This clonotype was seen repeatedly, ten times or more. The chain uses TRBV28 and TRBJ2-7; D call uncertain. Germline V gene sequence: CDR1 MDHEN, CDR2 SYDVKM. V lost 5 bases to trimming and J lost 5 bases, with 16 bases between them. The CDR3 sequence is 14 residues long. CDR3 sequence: CASSTGPLSDEQYF. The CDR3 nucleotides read TGTGCCAGCAGTACCGGGCCTTTGAGCGACGAGCAGTACTTC.